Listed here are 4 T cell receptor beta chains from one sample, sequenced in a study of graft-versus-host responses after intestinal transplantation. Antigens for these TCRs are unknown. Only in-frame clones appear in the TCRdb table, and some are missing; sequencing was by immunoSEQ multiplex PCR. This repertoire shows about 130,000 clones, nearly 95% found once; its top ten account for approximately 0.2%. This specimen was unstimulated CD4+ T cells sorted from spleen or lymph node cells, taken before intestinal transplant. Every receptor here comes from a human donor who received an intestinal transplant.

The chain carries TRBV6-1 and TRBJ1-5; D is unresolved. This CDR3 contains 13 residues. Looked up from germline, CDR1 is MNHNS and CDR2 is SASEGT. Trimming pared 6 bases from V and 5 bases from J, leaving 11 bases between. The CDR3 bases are TGTGCCAGCAGCCACCTAGCGGATCAGCCCCAGCATTTT. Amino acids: CASSHLADQPQHF.

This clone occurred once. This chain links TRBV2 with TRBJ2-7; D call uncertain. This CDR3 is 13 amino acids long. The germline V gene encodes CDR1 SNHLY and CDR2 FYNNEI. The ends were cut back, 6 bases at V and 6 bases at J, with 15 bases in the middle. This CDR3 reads CASRVTLHGEQYF. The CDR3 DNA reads TGTGCCAGCAGGGTGACGCTGCACGGCGAGCAGTACTTC.

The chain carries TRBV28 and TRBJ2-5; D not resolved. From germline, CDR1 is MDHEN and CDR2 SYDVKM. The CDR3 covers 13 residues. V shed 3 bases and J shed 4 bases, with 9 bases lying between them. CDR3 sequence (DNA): TGTGCCAGCAGTTTTAGGACCCCAGAGACCCAGTACTTC. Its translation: CASSFRTPETQYF. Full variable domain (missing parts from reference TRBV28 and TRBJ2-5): DVKVTQSSRYLVKRTGEKVFLECVQDMDHENMFWYRQDPGLGLRLIYFSYDVKMKEKGDIPEGYSVSREKKERFSLILESASTNQTSMYLCASSFRTPETQYFGPGTRLLVL.

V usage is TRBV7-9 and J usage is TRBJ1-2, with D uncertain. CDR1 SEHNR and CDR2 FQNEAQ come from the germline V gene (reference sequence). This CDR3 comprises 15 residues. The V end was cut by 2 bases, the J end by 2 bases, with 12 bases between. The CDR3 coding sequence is TGTGCCAGCAGCTTAAGTGGGGTGGCCAACTATGGCTACACCTTC. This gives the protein CASSLSGVANYGYTF.